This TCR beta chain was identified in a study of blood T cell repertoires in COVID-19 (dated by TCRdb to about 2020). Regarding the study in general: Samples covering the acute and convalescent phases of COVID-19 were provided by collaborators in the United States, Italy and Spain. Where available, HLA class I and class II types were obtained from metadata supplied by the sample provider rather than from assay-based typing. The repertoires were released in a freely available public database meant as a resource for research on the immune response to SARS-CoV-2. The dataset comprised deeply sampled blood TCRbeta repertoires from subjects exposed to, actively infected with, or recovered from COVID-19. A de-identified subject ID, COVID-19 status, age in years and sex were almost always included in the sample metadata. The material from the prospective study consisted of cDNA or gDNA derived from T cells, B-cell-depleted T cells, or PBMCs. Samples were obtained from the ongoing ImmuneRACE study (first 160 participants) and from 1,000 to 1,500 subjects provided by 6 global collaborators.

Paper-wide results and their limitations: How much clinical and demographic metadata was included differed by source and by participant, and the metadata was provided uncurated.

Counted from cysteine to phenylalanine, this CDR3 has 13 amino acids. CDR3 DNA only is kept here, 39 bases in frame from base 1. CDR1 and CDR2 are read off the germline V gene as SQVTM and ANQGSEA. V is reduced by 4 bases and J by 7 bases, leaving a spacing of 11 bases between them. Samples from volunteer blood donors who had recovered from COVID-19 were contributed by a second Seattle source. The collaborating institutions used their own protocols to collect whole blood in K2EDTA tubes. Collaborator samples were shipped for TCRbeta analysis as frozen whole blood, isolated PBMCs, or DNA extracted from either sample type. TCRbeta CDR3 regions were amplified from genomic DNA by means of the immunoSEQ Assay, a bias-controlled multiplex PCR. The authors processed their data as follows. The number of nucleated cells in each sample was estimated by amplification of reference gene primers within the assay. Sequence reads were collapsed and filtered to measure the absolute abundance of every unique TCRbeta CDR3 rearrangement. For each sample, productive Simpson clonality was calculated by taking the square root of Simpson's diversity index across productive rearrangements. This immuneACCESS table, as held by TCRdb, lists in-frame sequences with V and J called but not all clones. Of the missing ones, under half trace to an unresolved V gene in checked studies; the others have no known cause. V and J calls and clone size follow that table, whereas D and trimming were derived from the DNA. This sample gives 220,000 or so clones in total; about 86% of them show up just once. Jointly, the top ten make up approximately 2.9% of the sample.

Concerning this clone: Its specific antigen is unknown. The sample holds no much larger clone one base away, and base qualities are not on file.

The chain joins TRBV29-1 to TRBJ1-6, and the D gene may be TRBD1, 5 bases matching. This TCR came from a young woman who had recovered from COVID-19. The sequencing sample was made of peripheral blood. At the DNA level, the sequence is TGCAGCGTTGCGGCAGGGTTGAATTCACCCCTCCACTTT. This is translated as CSVAAGLNSPLHF.